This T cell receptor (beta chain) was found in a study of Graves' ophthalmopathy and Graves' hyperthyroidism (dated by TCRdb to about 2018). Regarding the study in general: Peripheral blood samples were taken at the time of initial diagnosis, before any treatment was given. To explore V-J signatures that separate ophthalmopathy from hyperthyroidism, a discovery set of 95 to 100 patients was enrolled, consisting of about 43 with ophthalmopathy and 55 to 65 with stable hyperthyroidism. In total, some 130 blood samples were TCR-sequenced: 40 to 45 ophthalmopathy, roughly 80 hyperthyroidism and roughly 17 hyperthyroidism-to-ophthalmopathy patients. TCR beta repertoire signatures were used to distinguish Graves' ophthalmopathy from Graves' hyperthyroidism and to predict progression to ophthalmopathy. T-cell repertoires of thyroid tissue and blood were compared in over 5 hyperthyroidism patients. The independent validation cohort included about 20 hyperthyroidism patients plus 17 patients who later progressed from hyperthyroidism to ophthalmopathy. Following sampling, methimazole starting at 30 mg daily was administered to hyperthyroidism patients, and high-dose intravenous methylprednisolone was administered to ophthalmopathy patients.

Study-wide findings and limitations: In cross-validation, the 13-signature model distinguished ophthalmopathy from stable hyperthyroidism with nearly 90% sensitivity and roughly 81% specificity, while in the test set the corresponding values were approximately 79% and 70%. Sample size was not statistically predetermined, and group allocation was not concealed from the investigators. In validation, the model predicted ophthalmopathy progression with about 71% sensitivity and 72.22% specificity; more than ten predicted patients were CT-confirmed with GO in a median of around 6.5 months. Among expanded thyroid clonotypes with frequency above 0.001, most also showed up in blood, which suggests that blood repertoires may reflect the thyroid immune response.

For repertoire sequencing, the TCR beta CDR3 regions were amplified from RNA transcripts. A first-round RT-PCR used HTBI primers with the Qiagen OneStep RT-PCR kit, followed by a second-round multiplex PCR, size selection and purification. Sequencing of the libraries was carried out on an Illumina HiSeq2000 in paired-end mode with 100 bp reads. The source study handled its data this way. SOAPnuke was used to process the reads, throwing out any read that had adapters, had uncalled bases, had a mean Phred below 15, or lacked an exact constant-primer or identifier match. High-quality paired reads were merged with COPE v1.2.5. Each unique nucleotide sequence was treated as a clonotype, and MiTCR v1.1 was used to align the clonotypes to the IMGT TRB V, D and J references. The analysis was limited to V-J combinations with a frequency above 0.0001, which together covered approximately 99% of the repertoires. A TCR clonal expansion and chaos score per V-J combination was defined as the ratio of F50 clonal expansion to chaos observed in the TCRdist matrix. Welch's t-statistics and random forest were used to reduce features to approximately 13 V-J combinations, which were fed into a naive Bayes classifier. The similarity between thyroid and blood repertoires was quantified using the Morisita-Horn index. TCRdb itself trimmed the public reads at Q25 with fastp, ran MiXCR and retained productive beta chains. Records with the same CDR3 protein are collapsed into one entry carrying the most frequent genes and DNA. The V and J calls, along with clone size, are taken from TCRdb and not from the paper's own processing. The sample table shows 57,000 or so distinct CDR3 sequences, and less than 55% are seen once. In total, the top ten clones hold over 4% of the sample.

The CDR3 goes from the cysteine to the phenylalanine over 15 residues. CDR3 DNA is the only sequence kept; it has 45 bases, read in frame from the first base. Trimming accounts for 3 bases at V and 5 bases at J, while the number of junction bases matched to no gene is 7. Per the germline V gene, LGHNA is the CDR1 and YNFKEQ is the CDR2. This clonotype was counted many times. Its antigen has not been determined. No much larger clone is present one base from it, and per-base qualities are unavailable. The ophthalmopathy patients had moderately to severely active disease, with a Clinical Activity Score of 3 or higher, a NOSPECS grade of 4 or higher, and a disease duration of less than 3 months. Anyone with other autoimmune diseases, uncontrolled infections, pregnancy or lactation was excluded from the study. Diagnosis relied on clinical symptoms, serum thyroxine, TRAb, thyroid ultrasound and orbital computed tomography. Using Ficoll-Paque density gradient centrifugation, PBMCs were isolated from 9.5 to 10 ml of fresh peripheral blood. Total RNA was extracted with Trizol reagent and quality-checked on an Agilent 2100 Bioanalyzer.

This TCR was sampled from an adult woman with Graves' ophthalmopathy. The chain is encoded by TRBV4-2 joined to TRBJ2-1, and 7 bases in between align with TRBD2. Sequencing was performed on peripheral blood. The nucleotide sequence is TGTGCCAGCAGCCATGGAACTAGCGAGAACAATGAGCAGTTCTTC. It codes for CASSHGTSENNEQFF.